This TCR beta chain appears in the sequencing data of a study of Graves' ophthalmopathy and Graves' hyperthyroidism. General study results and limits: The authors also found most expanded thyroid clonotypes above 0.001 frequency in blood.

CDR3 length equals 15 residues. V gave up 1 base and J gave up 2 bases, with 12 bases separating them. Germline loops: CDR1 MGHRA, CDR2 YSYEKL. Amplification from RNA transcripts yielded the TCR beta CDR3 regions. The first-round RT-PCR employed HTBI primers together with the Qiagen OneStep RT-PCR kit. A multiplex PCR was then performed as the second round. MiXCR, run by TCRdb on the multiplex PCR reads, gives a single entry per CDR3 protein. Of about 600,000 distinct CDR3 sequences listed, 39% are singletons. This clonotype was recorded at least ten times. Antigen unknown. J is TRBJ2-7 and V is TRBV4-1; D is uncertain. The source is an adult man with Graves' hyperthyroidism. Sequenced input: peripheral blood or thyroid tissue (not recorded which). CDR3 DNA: TGCGCCAGCAGCCAAGTTCCCGGAGAAACCTACGAGCAGTACTTC. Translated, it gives CASSQVPGETYEQYF.